Listed below are T cell receptor beta chains from one sample, sequenced in a study of shared clonotypes between healthy human individuals. The data were produced by immunoSEQ multiplex PCR, yet TCRdb's version contains in-frame clones alone and is incomplete. The table includes about 2.4 million clones, 93% detected once. Material: naive CD4+ T cells from PBMCs. The receptors originated from a man aged 18 to 35 in good health. Some clones in this sample may be carry-over from other donors' samples. Each CDR3 is given with its conserved first and last residue. The D gene is left open where the match is weak. Only some rows state a clone size, as once, few, many or a class for expanded clones.

J gene,clone size,D gene,V gene,CDR3 DNA,CDR3 protein
TRBJ1-5,few,TRBD1,TRBV9,TGTGCCAGCAGCGTAAAGGACAGGTCTCATCAGCCCCAGCATTTT,CASSVKDRSHQPQHF
TRBJ2-1,-,TRBD2,TRBV5-1,TGCGCCAGCAGCTTCGGCGGGAGTGGAAACAATGAGCAGTTCTTC,CASSFGGSGNNEQFF
TRBJ2-5,-,TRBD2,TRBV11-3,TGTGCCAGCAGCTTAGATCCCGCGCGGACTAGCGGGAGGGCGGGGAAGACCCAGTACTTC,CASSLDPARTSGRAGKTQYF
TRBJ2-5,-,TRBD1,TRBV7-3,TGTGCCAGCAGCGACGGGACAGCGTCAGAGACCCAGTACTTC,CASSDGTASETQYF
TRBJ1-1,-,-,TRBV7-9,TGTGCCAGCAGCTTAGATGGCCCTGAAGCTTTCTTT,CASSLDGPEAFF
TRBJ1-3,-,-,TRBV7-9,TGTGCCAGCAGCTTAGTTGGGGGAGCTGGAAACACCATATATTTT,CASSLVGGAGNTIYF
TRBJ2-6,-,TRBD1,TRBV4-1,TGCGCCAGCAGCCAAGCAGGGGGCACTGGGGCCAACGTCCTGACTTTC,CASSQAGGTGANVLTF
TRBJ1-2,-,TRBD1,TRBV7-3,TGTGCCAGCAGCCTGACAGGGGGAGACTATGGCTACACCTTC,CASSLTGGDYGYTF
TRBJ1-2,-,-,TRBV7-3,TGTGCCAGCAGCTACGCGTCCGGGGCTGGCTACACCTTC,CASSYASGAGYTF
TRBJ1-1,-,-,TRBV19,TGTGCCAGTAGCTCAACAGTGAACACTGAAGCTTTCTTT,CASSSTVNTEAFF
TRBJ1-2,-,-,TRBV7-2,TGTGCCAGCAGCTTAGGGATGGGCGGACTGTATGGCTACACCTTC,CASSLGMGGLYGYTF
TRBJ2-3,-,-,TRBV7-2,TGTGCCAGCAGCTTGGGAGAAGGCACAGATACGCAGTATTTT,CASSLGEGTDTQYF
TRBJ2-7,-,-,TRBV11-3,TGTGCCAGCAGCTTAGTTGCTCGAACCTACGAGCAGTACTTC,CASSLVARTYEQYF
TRBJ2-7,-,-,TRBV5-1,TGCGCCAGCAGCTTAAACCGGGTCCCCGGAGGGGAGCAGTACTTC,CASSLNRVPGGEQYF
TRBJ2-7,-,-,TRBV7-8,TGTGCCAGCAGCCAACTACGCTACGAGCAGTACTTC,CASSQLRYEQYF
TRBJ2-5,once,-,TRBV7-3,TGTGCCAGCAGCTCCTCGGGACTTCAAGAGACCCAGTACTTC,CASSSSGLQETQYF
TRBJ1-2,-,TRBD1,TRBV18,TGTGCCAGCTCACCGACCACAGGGGTCGACTATGGCTACACCTTC,CASSPTTGVDYGYTF
TRBJ2-1,-,-,TRBV19,TGTGCCAGTAGTATATCGCGGGGAAACAATGAGCAGTTCTTC,CASSISRGNNEQFF
TRBJ2-3,-,-,TRBV28,TGTGCCAGCAGAAAACCTCCGGGACCAGCGACAGATACGCAGTATTTT,CASRKPPGPATDTQYF
TRBJ1-1,-,-,TRBV2,TGTGCCAGCAGAATGGTACGGTCTGAAGCTTTCTTT,CASRMVRSEAFF
TRBJ1-2,-,-,TRBV4-1,TGCGCCAGCAGCCAAGATCGTGGCCGAGTCGGCTACACCTTC,CASSQDRGRVGYTF
TRBJ2-2,-,TRBD2,TRBV6-5,TGTGCCACCAACAGACTAGCGGGAGCCGGGGAGCTGTTTTTT,CATNRLAGAGELFF
TRBJ1-2,-,-,TRBV6-5,TGTGCCAGCAGGGAAACAGGGAATAGCTACACCTTC,CASRETGNSYTF
TRBJ2-7,-,-,TRBV28,TGTGCCAGCAGTATCGGGGCCTACGAGCAGTACTTC,CASSIGAYEQYF
TRBJ2-3,-,-,TRBV15,TGTGCCACCAGCAGACTAGCTGATTCCACAGATACGCAGTATTTT,CATSRLADSTDTQYF
TRBJ1-3,-,-,TRBV19,TGTGCCAGCCTCGGGTTCTCTGGAAACACCATATATTTT,CASLGFSGNTIYF
TRBJ1-5,-,TRBD1,TRBV5-1,TGCGCCAGCACAGAAGGGACAGGCAATCAGCCCCAGCATTTT,CASTEGTGNQPQHF
TRBJ2-7,-,TRBD2,TRBV28,TGTGCCAGCAGGGGACTAGCGGAGGCCTACGAGCAGTACTTC,CASRGLAEAYEQYF
TRBJ2-7,once,-,TRBV28,TGTGCCAGCAGTTTCCTAGGGGGGGTTACGGACTTC,CASSFLGGVTDF
TRBJ1-3,-,-,TRBV7-9,TGTGCCAGCAGCTTAAGTCAACAGGGATTTCACTCTGGAAACACCATATATTTT,CASSLSQQGFHSGNTIYF
TRBJ2-5,-,-,TRBV21-1,TGTGCCAGCAGCAAACGTATAGCGGTGGCTAGCGGGAGGGGGGAGACCCAGTACTTC,CASSKRIAVASGRGETQYF
TRBJ2-2,-,TRBD2,TRBV4-3,TGCGCCAGCAGCCAAGATAGCGGGGGTGGTCGGGCCGGGGAGCTGTTTTTT,CASSQDSGGGRAGELFF
TRBJ2-1,-,TRBD1,TRBV28,TGTGCCAGTCGACTGGGGACAGGGTCCTACAATGAGCAGTTCTTC,CASRLGTGSYNEQFF
TRBJ2-7,once,-,TRBV7-9,TGTGCCAGCAGCTTTGTCATAAGCGAGCAGTACTTC,CASSFVISEQYF
TRBJ2-1,-,-,TRBV5-4,TGTGCCAGCAGCTTGGTGCCCGGGACGACCTACAATGAGCAGTTCTTC,CASSLVPGTTYNEQFF
TRBJ2-3,-,TRBD1,TRBV6-5,TGTGCCAGCAGTTATCAAGGGGGCAAAGGGACAGATACGCAGTATTTT,CASSYQGGKGTDTQYF
TRBJ2-7,-,TRBD2,TRBV7-9,TGTGCCAGCAGCTTAAGAGGGACTAGCGGGAGTAGCGAGCAGTACTTC,CASSLRGTSGSSEQYF
TRBJ2-7,-,-,TRBV10-2,TGCGCCAGCAGTGCCGGAGACTACGAGCAGTACTTC,CASSAGDYEQYF
TRBJ2-3,once,-,TRBV7-2,TGTGCCAGCAGCTTCGACCCGCTAGAAGGGGATACGCAGTATTTT,CASSFDPLEGDTQYF
TRBJ2-1,-,-,TRBV7-2,TGTGCCAGCAGCTTAGGAGCGGTTTACAATGAGCAGTTCTTC,CASSLGAVYNEQFF
TRBJ2-1,-,-,TRBV7-3,TGTGCCAGCGGTTGGGGAGGCGGTGAGCAGTTCTTC,CASGWGGGEQFF
TRBJ2-7,-,-,TRBV18,TGTGCCAGCTCACCCGGTTACGAGCAGTACTTC,CASSPGYEQYF
TRBJ1-3,-,-,TRBV2,TGTGCCAGCAGTGACGGTGGCGGGTATGGAAACACCATATATTTT,CASSDGGGYGNTIYF
TRBJ1-4,-,-,TRBV7-9,TGTGCCAGCAGCTACAGGGCCCCTGGGGAAAAACTGTTTTTT,CASSYRAPGEKLFF
TRBJ2-3,-,TRBD2,TRBV7-2,TGTGCCAGCAGCTTAGAGGGACTAAGACCAGATACGCAGTATTTT,CASSLEGLRPDTQYF
TRBJ2-7,-,-,TRBV28,TGTGCCAGCACCCCCCCGGGGAGCTCCTACGAGCAGTACTTC,CASTPPGSSYEQYF
TRBJ1-2,once,TRBD1,TRBV7-2,TGTGCCAGCAGCTTAGTACAGGGGTGGGGCTACACCTTC,CASSLVQGWGYTF